The 2 T cell receptor beta chains below all came from one sample that was sequenced in a study of blood T cell repertoires in COVID-19. Repertoires were generated with immunoSEQ multiplex PCR, while TCRdb's copy carries only in-frame clones and drops some. The sample carries 400,000 to 450,000 clones, approximately 90% recorded once. The sample consisted of PBMCs or T cells enriched from blood (not recorded which). These receptors all stem from a man aged 30 to 45 who had recovered from COVID-19.

This rearrangement joins TRBV27 to TRBJ1-2, with D perhaps TRBD1 (6 bases). The CDR3 totals 16 residues. Germline CDR1 is MNHEY and CDR2 is SMNVEV (reference sequence). V was cut by 7 bases and J by 6 bases, with 24 bases left in between. This CDR3 is CASKLISGGVWDGYTF. The DNA of the CDR3 is TGTGCCAGCAAACTAATCAGCGGGGGCGTTTGGGATGGCTACACCTTC.

The J gene is TRBJ2-1, the V gene TRBV29-1; D may be TRBD2 (7 bases). CDR3 length equals 14 residues. Trimming pared 4 bases from V and 7 bases from J, leaving 17 bases between. Germline assignment: CDR1 SQVTM and CDR2 ANQGSEA. The CDR3 DNA follows: TGCAGCGTTGCAGGGGCTAGCGGAGTAAATGAGCAGTTCTTC. It codes for CSVAGASGVNEQFF.